This record looks at one T cell receptor beta chain sequence and its context. Its specificity is not known. The V and J ends lost 0 bases and 0 bases respectively, with 18 bases between them. Germline-derived CDR1 and CDR2 are SGDLS and YYNGEE. CDR3 length equals 19 residues. The sample comes from a study of cytomegalovirus exposure and HLA in healthy donors. The PCR employed 60 Vbeta primers together with 13 Jbeta primers. Measured with immunoSEQ multiplex PCR; TCRdb has only the in-frame clones, and not every one. The sample yields around 110,000 clones, 55% to 65% seen once. Findings and caveats of the study: A few chains tied to CMV proved CMV antigen-specific in vitro.

Sequenced sample: PBMCs. The rearrangement links TRBV9 to TRBJ2-2, with a weak D call TRBD1 (5 bases). The receptor's source is a woman aged 40 to 50 in good health and CMV-seropositive. CDR3 region: CASSVAQGFGKANTGELFF. The CDR3 DNA reads TGTGCCAGCAGCGTAGCTCAGGGTTTCGGAAAAGCGAACACCGGGGAGCTGTTTTTT.